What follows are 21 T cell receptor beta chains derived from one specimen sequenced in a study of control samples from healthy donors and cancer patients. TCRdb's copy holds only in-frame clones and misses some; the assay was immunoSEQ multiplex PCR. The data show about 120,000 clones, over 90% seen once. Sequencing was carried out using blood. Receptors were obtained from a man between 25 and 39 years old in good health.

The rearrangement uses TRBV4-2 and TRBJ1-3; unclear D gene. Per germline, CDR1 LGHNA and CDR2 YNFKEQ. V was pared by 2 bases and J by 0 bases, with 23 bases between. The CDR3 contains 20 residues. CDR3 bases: TGTGCCAGCAGCCAAAGCAATAGGGTTGGTGGGCAAGGCTCTGGAAACACCATATATTTT. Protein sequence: CASSQSNRVGGQGSGNTIYF.

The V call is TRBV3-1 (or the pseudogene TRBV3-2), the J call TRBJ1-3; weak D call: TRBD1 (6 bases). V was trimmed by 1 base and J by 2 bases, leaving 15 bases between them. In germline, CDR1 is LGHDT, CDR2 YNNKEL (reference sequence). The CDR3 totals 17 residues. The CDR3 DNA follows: TGTGCCAGCAGCCAAGCGGGGGGGCTGCGGACTGGAAACACCATATATTTT. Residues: CASSQAGGLRTGNTIYF.

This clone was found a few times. This CDR3 reads CASSLSSGLDGYTF. The CDR3 DNA reads as TGTGCCAGCAGTTTATCGTCGGGTTTGGATGGCTACACCTTC. This chain links TRBV27 with TRBJ1-2; D gene unclear. V was trimmed by 0 bases and J by 6 bases, leaving 11 bases between them. There are 14 residues in the CDR3. Germline V lookup: CDR1 MNHEY, CDR2 SMNVEV (reference sequence).

CDR3 region: CASSSRAEGGDTQYF. DNA for the CDR3: TGTGCCAGCAGCTCTCGGGCGGAGGGGGGGGATACGCAGTATTTT. The chain links TRBV3-1 (or the pseudogene TRBV3-2) to TRBJ2-3, with D possibly being TRBD2 (7 bases). The CDR3 runs 15 residues. The germline CDR1 and CDR2 sequences are LGHDT and YNNKEL (reference sequence). V was trimmed by 5 bases and J by 6 bases, leaving 18 bases between them.

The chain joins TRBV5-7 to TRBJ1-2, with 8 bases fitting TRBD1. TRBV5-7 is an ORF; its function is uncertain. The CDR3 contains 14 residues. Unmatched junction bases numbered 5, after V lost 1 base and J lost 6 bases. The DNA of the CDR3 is TGTGCCAGCAGCTTGCTGGCGACAGGGGATGGCTACACCTTC. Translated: CASSLLATGDGYTF.

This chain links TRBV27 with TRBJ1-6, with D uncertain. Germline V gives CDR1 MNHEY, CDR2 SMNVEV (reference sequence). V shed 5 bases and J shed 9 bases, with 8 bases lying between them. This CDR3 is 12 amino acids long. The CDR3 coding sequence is TGTGCCAGCAGTCCCCACCTTTCACCCCTCCACTTT. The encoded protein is CASSPHLSPLHF.

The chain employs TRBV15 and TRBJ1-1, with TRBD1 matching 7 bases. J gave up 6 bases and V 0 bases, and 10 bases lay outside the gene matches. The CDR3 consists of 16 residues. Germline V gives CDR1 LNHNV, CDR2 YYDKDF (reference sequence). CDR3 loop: CATSRDRGTALPEAFF. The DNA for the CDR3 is TGTGCCACCAGCAGAGATCGTGGGACAGCGTTACCTGAAGCTTTCTTT.

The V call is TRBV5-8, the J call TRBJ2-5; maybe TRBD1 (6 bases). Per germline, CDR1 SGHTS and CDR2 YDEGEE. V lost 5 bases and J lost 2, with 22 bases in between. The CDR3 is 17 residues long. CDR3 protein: CASSSPKGDRWQETQYF. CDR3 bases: TGTGCCAGCAGTTCGCCTAAGGGGGATAGGTGGCAAGAGACCCAGTACTTC.

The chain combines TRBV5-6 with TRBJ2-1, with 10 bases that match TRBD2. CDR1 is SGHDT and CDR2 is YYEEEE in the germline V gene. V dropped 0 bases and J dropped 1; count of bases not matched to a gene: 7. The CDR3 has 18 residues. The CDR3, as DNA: TGTGCCAGCAGCTTGGGATTCGGTAGCGGGGGGTCCTACAATGAGCAGTTCTTC. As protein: CASSLGFGSGGSYNEQFF.

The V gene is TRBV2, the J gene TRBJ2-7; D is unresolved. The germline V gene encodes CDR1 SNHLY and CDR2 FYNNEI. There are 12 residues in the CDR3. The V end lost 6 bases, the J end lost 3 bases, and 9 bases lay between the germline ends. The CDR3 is CASSKGRYEQYV. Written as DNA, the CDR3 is TGTGCCAGCAGCAAGGGTCGCTACGAGCAGTACGTC.

DNA for the CDR3: TGTGCCAGCAGCTTAGAAGGGGGACAACAAGAGACCCAGTACTTC. Its translation is CASSLEGGQQETQYF. The chain joins TRBV11-3 to TRBJ2-5; TRBD1 might be the D (6 bases). V was trimmed by 0 bases and J by 2 bases, leaving 10 bases between them. Germline assignment: CDR1 SGHNT and CDR2 YENEEA. The CDR3 has 15 amino acids.

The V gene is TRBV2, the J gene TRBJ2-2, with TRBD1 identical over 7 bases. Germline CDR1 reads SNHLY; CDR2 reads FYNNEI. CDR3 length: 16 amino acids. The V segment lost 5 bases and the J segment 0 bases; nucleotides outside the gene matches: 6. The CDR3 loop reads CASSQRGPANTGELFF. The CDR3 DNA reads TGTGCCAGCAGTCAGAGGGGGCCTGCGAACACCGGGGAGCTGTTTTTT.

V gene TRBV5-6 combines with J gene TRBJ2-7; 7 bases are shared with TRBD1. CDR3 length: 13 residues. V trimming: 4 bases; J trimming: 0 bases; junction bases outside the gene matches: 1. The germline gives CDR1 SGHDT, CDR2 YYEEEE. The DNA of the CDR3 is TGTGCCAGCAGCCGGACAGGCTCCTACGAGCAGTACTTC. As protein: CASSRTGSYEQYF.

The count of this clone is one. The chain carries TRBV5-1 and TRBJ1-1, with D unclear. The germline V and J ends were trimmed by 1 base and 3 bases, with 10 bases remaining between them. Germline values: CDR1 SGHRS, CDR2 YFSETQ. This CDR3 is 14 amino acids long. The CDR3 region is CASSLRTEDTEAFF. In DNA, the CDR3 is TGCGCCAGCAGCTTGAGGACGGAGGACACTGAAGCTTTCTTT.

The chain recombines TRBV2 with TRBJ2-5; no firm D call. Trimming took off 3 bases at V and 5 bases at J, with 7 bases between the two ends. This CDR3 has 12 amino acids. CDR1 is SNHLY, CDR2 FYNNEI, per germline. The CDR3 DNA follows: TGTGCCAGCAGTGATCATGGGGAGACCCAGTACTTC. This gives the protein CASSDHGETQYF.

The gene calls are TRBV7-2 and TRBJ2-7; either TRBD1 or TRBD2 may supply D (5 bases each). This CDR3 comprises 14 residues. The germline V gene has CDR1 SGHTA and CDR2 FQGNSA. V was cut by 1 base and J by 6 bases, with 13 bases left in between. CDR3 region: CASSLENGGFEQYV. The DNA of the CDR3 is TGTGCCAGCAGCTTAGAGAATGGGGGATTCGAGCAGTACGTC.

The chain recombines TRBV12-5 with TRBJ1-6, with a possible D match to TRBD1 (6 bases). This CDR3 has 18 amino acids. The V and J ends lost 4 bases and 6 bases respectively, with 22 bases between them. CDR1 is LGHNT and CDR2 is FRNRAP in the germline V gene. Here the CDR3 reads CASGSGAGTPTGNSPLHF. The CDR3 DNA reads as TGTGCTAGTGGTTCGGGGGCCGGGACCCCCACGGGTAATTCACCCCTCCACTTT.

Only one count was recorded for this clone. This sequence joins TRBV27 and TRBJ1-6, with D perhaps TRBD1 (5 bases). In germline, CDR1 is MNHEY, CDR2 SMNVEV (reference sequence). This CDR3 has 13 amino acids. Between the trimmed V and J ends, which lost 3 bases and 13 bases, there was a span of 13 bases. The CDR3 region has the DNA TGTGCCAGCAGTTTCGTGCCAGGGAGCCCCCTCCACTTT. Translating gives CASSFVPGSPLHF.

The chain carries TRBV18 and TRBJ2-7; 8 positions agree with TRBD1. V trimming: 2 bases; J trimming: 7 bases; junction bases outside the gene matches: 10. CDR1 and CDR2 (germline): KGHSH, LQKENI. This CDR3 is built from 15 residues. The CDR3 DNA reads TGTGCCAGCTCACCAGGAACAGGGGGGAGAAGAGAGCAGTACTTC. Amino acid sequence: CASSPGTGGRREQYF. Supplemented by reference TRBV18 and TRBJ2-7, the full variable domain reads NAGVMQNPRHLVRRRGQEARLRCSPMKGHSHVYWYRQLPEEGLKFMVYLQKENIIDESGMPKERFSAEFPKEGPSILRIQQVVRGDSAAYFCASSPGTGGRREQYFGPGTRLTVT.

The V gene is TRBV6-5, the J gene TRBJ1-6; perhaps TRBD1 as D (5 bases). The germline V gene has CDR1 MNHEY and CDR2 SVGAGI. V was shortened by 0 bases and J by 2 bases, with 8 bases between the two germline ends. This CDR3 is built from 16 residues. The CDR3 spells CASSYSPGTYNSPLHF. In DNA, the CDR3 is TGTGCCAGCAGTTACTCACCAGGGACCTATAATTCACCCCTCCACTTT.

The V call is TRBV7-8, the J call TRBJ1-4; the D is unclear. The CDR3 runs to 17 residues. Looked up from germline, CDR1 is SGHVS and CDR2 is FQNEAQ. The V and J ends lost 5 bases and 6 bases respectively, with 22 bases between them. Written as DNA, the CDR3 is TGTGCCAGCAGCCCTCTGACGGGGAGGACCACGCATGAAAAACTGTTTTTT. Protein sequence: CASSPLTGRTTHEKLFF.